This record covers a single TCR beta chain. The time point here: pretreatment peripheral blood. Diagnoses among patients were locally advanced or metastatic urothelial carcinoma. Sequencing was performed with immunoSEQ multiplex PCR; in TCRdb, only in-frame clones are kept and a portion is missing. The table lists tens of thousands of clones, about four fifths of them singletons. The data stem from a study of PD-L1 blockade in urothelial cancer. The germline gives CDR1 GTSNPN, CDR2 SVGIG (reference sequence). This CDR3 region has 12 residues. V shed 5 bases and J 6 bases; nucleotides not matched to a gene: 1.

The TCR originated in an older woman with urothelial cancer. The V call is TRBV30, the J call TRBJ1-4, with TRBD1 matching 9 bases. Material: PBMCs, obtained around atezolizumab (anti-PD-L1) treatment. CDR3 loop: CAWGTGYEKLFF. CDR3 nucleotide sequence: TGTGCCTGGGGGACAGGGTATGAAAAACTGTTTTTT.